This T cell receptor (beta chain) was identified in a study of blood T cell repertoires in COVID-19. Study-level background: Sample material is recorded as cDNA or gDNA derived from T cells, B-cell-depleted T cells, or PBMCs.

V was shortened by 5 bases and J by 1 base, with 6 bases between the two germline ends. This CDR3 spans 12 amino acids. Sequencing used immunoSEQ multiplex PCR; TCRdb keeps in-frame clones, though not all of them. This table has approximately 250,000 clones, about 83% appearing once. This clone was seen once. A clone one base away is much larger, so this may be a read error. At the DNA level, this CDR3 is encoded by other sequences in the same sample as well. The chain has TRBV12-3 or TRBV12-4 and TRBJ2-7; TRBD1 is a possible D gene (6 bases). The sample taken for sequencing was peripheral blood. This TCR was recovered from a woman aged 40 to 55 who had recovered from COVID-19. The CDR3 bases are TGTGCCAGCAGTACAGGGTCCTACGAGCAGTACTTC. Protein product: CASSTGSYEQYF.